Below, one TCR beta chain is given with its context. Authors' analysis steps: Reference gene primer amplification gave nucleated cell count estimates. Measured with immunoSEQ multiplex PCR; TCRdb has only the in-frame clones, and not every one. D and trimming were read from the DNA, whereas the V and J calls and clone size are those reported in that table. The table has roughly 400,000 clones, more than 80% seen once. Those enrolled, adults aged about 18 to 95 years, came from about 24 US areas. Which cohort a participant joined came from the clinical history participants gave. The entry originates in a study of blood T cell repertoires in COVID-19. Across the whole study: Spain, Italy and the United States supplied samples that represented acute and convalescent COVID-19.

Germline CDR1 is SGHRS and CDR2 is YFSETQ. The CDR3 totals 15 residues. V gave up 0 bases and J gave up 2 bases, with 12 bases separating them. The material sequenced was PBMCs or T cells enriched from blood (not recorded which). This TCR was recovered from a young man who had recovered from COVID-19. This sequence joins TRBV5-1 and TRBJ2-7; maybe TRBD2 (6 bases). The CDR3 coding sequence is TGCGCCAGCAGCTTGGGGTACGGACTAACCTACGAGCAGTACTTC. Its protein is CASSLGYGLTYEQYF. The full variable domain, its missing parts supplied by reference TRBV5-1 and TRBJ2-7, is KAGVTQTPRYLIKTRGQQVTLSCSPISGHRSVSWYQQTPGQGLQFLFEYFSETQRNKGNFPGRFSGRQFSNSRSEMNVSTLELGDSALYLCASSLGYGLTYEQYFGPGTRLTVT.